The next 30 T cell receptor beta chains were all read from a single sample in a study of Graves' ophthalmopathy and Graves' hyperthyroidism. Amplification of TCR beta CDR3 regions used RNA transcripts. Second-round multiplex PCR followed a first-round RT-PCR using HTBI primers. MiXCR was run by TCRdb on the multiplex PCR reads, yielding one entry per CDR3 protein. The table lists approximately 700,000 distinct CDR3 sequences, over 40% of them singletons. Sequencing was carried out using peripheral blood. The receptors were gathered from an adult man with Graves' ophthalmopathy.

This clonotype was found a few times. The chain couples TRBV27 to TRBJ1-2; D is uncertain. There are 12 residues in the CDR3. Germline lookup yields CDR1 MNHEY and CDR2 SMNVEV (reference sequence). Trimming removed 5 bases at V and 7 bases at J, with 11 bases between. The CDR3 sequence: CASSATGSGYTF. Written as DNA, the CDR3 is TGTGCCAGCAGTGCCACGGGGAGTGGCTACACCTTC.

This clonotype has a count of ten or more. J is TRBJ2-7 and V is TRBV7-9; 7 positions match TRBD2. The germline gives CDR1 SEHNR, CDR2 FQNEAQ (reference sequence). The CDR3 contains 15 residues. The V segment lost 5 bases and the J segment 3 bases; nucleotides outside the gene matches: 10. CDR3 residues: CASSDTRDYVYEQYF. The CDR3, as DNA: TGTGCCAGCAGCGACACCCGGGACTATGTCTACGAGCAGTACTTC.

This clonotype was seen repeatedly, ten times or more. The V gene is TRBV20-1, the J gene TRBJ2-7; a weak D match, TRBD1 (5 bases). V was trimmed by 2 bases and J by 0 bases, leaving 8 bases between them. CDR3 length: 13 residues. Germline V gene sequence: CDR1 DFQATT, CDR2 SNEGSKA (reference sequence). The CDR3 DNA is TGCAGTGCTAGATCGGACACCTCCTACGAGCAGTACTTC. The encoded protein is CSARSDTSYEQYF.

This clonotype was observed a handful of times. This sequence joins TRBV7-8 and TRBJ2-5; 7 bases line up with TRBD1. J gave up 5 bases and V 3 bases, and 6 bases lay outside the gene matches. This CDR3 region has 14 residues. The V gene's germline CDR1 is SGHVS and CDR2 FQNEAQ. CDR3 amino acids: CASSLTGSWETQYF. In DNA, the CDR3 is TGTGCCAGCAGCTTGACAGGGAGTTGGGAGACCCAGTACTTC.

Comments on this clonotype: A read error may be the cause here, since a much bigger clone is one base away. Given the absence of the conserved phenylalanine or tryptophan at the CDR3 end, a read error is likely. V is TRBV10-3 and J is TRBJ1-1; 8 nucleotides align to TRBD1. CDR1 is ENHRY, CDR2 SYGVKD, per germline. The CDR3 extends over 13 amino acids. Unmatched junction bases numbered 8, after V lost 10 bases and J lost 4 bases. The CDR3 is CASSRTGSTEAFC. The CDR3, as DNA: TGTGCCAGCAGCCGGACAGGGTCCACTGAAGCTTTCTGT.

This clonotype was recorded many times. The chain combines TRBV2 with TRBJ1-5, with D possibly TRBD1 on 5 matching bases. The germline V and J ends were trimmed by 6 bases and 6 bases, with 12 bases remaining between them. The CDR3 sequence is 13 residues long. The germline V gene has CDR1 SNHLY and CDR2 FYNNEI. CDR3 sequence: CASREGTAQPQHF. In DNA, the CDR3 is TGTGCCAGCAGGGAGGGGACGGCTCAGCCCCAGCATTTT.

This clonotype was seen just once. The rearrangement links TRBV14 to TRBJ1-2; D gene uncertain. Germline assignment: CDR1 SGHDN and CDR2 FVKESK. The CDR3 loop spans 13 amino acids. V was cut by 3 bases and J by 3 bases, with 8 bases left in between. The CDR3 sequence is CASSHLTDYGYTF. The DNA of the CDR3 is TGTGCCAGCAGCCACTTAACAGACTATGGCTACACCTTC.

As DNA, the CDR3 is TGCGCCAGCAGCTTCGGGACTAGCAAAGAGACCCAGTACTTC. Protein product: CASSFGTSKETQYF. The chain couples TRBV5-1 to TRBJ2-5; the match to TRBD2 covers 9 bases. This CDR3 spans 14 amino acids. Germline V lookup: CDR1 SGHRS, CDR2 YFSETQ. Trimming at V came to 2 bases and at J to 3 bases, leaving 2 bases not matched to a gene. Together with reference TRBV5-1 and TRBJ2-5, the CDR3 gives the full variable domain: KAGVTQTPRYLIKTRGQQVTLSCSPISGHRSVSWYQQTPGQGLQFLFEYFSETQRNKGNFPGRFSGRQFSNSRSEMNVSTLELGDSALYLCASSFGTSKETQYFGPGTRLLVL.

The CDR3 here is CSARITGGVHEQYF. In nucleotides, the CDR3 is TGCAGTGCTAGGATCACAGGGGGGGTACACGAGCAGTACTTC. The gene calls are TRBV20-1 and TRBJ2-7; the D gene is possibly TRBD1 (8 bases). Trimming removed 3 bases at V and 5 bases at J, with 17 bases between. The CDR3 has 14 residues. Germline loops: CDR1 DFQATT, CDR2 SNEGSKA (reference sequence).

V and J are TRBV29-1 and TRBJ2-7, with 7 positions matching TRBD1. The CDR3 runs 15 residues. V dropped 8 bases and J dropped 0; count of bases not matched to a gene: 13. CDR1 is SQVTM and CDR2 is ANQGSEA in the germline V gene. DNA of the CDR3: TGCAGCTTGGCCAGGGGGTTCGAGAGCTCCTACGAGCAGTACTTC. Translated: CSLARGFESSYEQYF.

In this sample, this clonotype turned up a few times. This chain links TRBV4-2 with TRBJ1-6; perhaps TRBD1 as D (6 bases). The CDR3 extends over 17 amino acids. Germline CDR1 is LGHNA and CDR2 is YNFKEQ. Trimming took 2 bases from V and 10 from J, leaving 21 bases between them. This CDR3 is CASSQPEGGASRSPLHF. The CDR3 DNA reads TGTGCCAGCAGCCAACCGGAGGGGGGGGCATCTAGATCACCCCTCCACTTT.

This clonotype showed up many times. The rearrangement joins TRBV29-1 to TRBJ1-2, with D maybe TRBD1 (5 bases). The germline V gene encodes CDR1 SQVTM and CDR2 ANQGSEA. This CDR3 comprises 13 residues. Trimming left V 7 bases short and J 1 base short, with 13 bases between. DNA for the CDR3: TGCAGCGGGGGGGGTAGGGATAACTATGGCTACACCTTC. This sequence encodes CSGGGRDNYGYTF.

This clonotype appeared many times. The rearrangement links TRBV7-2 to TRBJ1-1; D is perhaps TRBD1 (5 bases). Per germline, CDR1 SGHTA and CDR2 FQGNSA. With 7 bases removed from V and 3 bases from J, the gap between germline ends came to 18 bases. This CDR3 comprises 15 residues. The CDR3 DNA reads as TGTGCCAGCACCCTTACGTGGGACGGGGACACTGAAGCTTTCTTT. Translating it yields CASTLTWDGDTEAFF.

The chain is built from TRBV7-3 and TRBJ1-4; D gene unclear. V was trimmed by 2 bases and J by 8 bases, leaving 12 bases between them. The CDR3 has 14 amino acids. Germline V gene lookup returns CDR1 SGHTA and CDR2 FQGTGA. The CDR3 here is CASSLGSSGEKLFF. The CDR3 region has the DNA TGTGCCAGCAGCTTAGGCTCTAGCGGGGAAAAACTGTTTTTT.

This clonotype appeared a few times. The rearrangement uses TRBV20-1 and TRBJ2-1; D gene uncertain. Trimming took off 7 bases at V and 0 bases at J, with 16 bases between the two ends. The CDR3 contains 15 residues. CDR1 is DFQATT, CDR2 SNEGSKA, per germline (reference sequence). CDR3 nucleotide sequence: TGCAGTGGTAGGTCGAGCGACTCCTCCTACAATGAGCAGTTCTTC. Its protein is CSGRSSDSSYNEQFF.

Remarks on this clonotype: A read error may explain this, as a much larger clone is one base away. The V call is TRBV9, the J call TRBJ1-2; D is uncertain. Per germline, CDR1 SGDLS and CDR2 YYNGEE. V was clipped by 3 bases and J by 3 bases, with 3 bases between them. The CDR3 length is 11 residues. DNA for the CDR3: TGTGCCAGCAGCGCCGACTATGGCTACACCTTC. It encodes CASSADYGYTF.

This clonotype turned up a few times. CDR3 coding DNA: TGTGCCAGCAGCTTATCGGGGATCCTCACCGGGGAGCTGTTTTTT. It is translated as CASSLSGILTGELFF. This chain links TRBV11-2 with TRBJ2-2; a weak D match, TRBD2 (5 bases). Trimming cost V 2 bases and J 4 bases, with 11 bases left between them. Germline-derived CDR1 and CDR2 are SGHAT and FQNNGV. This CDR3 is 15 amino acids long.

Concerning this clonotype itself: This sequence may be a read error, since a much larger clone differs from it by one base. The gene calls are TRBV9 and TRBJ1-6, with D unresolved. CDR1 is SGDLS and CDR2 is YYNGEE in the germline V gene. CDR3 length: 14 residues. CDR3: CTSSVEHQDSPLHF. The CDR3 coding sequence is TGTACCAGCAGCGTAGAACATCAGGATTCACCCCTCCACTTT.

This clonotype has only one observation. Possible read error: a much larger clone is one base away. The J gene is TRBJ2-5, the V gene TRBV12-3 or TRBV12-4, with D unresolved. The CDR3 is made up of 14 amino acids. Trimming removed 2 bases from V and 7 bases from J, with 14 bases in between. The CDR3 loop is CASSLSPALTTQYF. In DNA form, the CDR3 reads TGTGCCAGCAGTTTAAGCCCAGCGCTTACGACCCAGTACTTC.

The CDR3 here is CASSPDRGFAYEQYF. Here the CDR3 DNA reads TGTGCCAGCAGCCCGGACAGGGGGTTCGCCTACGAGCAGTACTTC. The chain carries TRBV12-3 or TRBV12-4 and TRBJ2-7, with TRBD1 matching over 10 bases. Trimming at V came to 6 bases and at J to 2 bases, leaving 7 bases not matched to a gene. This CDR3 is 15 amino acids long.

This clonotype appeared many times. V is TRBV12-3 or TRBV12-4 and J is TRBJ2-5, with 9 bases lining up with TRBD1. V gave up 5 bases and J gave up 4 bases; unmatched junction bases: 11. The CDR3 totals 16 residues. The CDR3 DNA is TGTGCCAGCAGTCCCGAGGGACAGGGTGTGAGAGAGACCCAGTACTTC. It encodes CASSPEGQGVRETQYF.

This clonotype appeared many times. V gene TRBV7-9 combines with J gene TRBJ2-7; D is unresolved. CDR1 is SEHNR and CDR2 is FQNEAQ in the germline V gene (reference sequence). This CDR3 region has 13 residues. V lost 6 bases to trimming and J lost 0 bases, with 9 bases between them. The CDR3 sequence: CASSPGISYEQYF. The CDR3 bases are TGTGCCAGCAGTCCAGGAATCTCCTACGAGCAGTACTTC. The full variable domain, completed using reference TRBV7-9 and TRBJ2-7, is DTGVSQNPRHKITKRGQNVTFRCDPISEHNRLYWYRQTLGQGPEFLTYFQNEAQLEKSRLLSDRFSAERPKGSFSTLEIQRTEQGDSAMYLCASSPGISYEQYFGPGTRLTVT.

The table lists this clonotype with a count of one. A junction boundary mismatches the germline segment, possibly from a read error. The CDR3 sequence is CASSHVQAHYGYTF. The CDR3, as DNA: TGCGCCAGCAGCCATGTACAGGCCCACTATGGCTACACCTTC. V usage is TRBV7-3 and J usage is TRBJ1-2; the D gene is possibly TRBD1 (5 bases). This CDR3 is built from 14 residues. Germline CDR1 reads SGHTA; CDR2 reads FQGTGA.

In the case of this clonotype: At one end, the junction sequence differs from germline, possibly due to a read error. The chain carries TRBV10-3 and TRBJ2-2; 9 nucleotides agree with TRBD2. There are 15 residues in the CDR3. Germline CDR1 and CDR2: ENHRY and SYGVKD. The CDR3 here is CASSPLAGHGGELFF. The CDR3 region has the DNA TGTGCCAGCAGTCCACTAGCGGGCCATGGCGGGGAGCTGTTTTTT.

There are many counts of this clonotype. The chain carries TRBV7-8 and TRBJ2-2; no clear D. V lost 5 bases to trimming and J lost 3 bases, with 10 bases between them. This CDR3 has 14 amino acids. CDR1 is SGHVS, CDR2 FQNEAQ, per germline. The CDR3 coding sequence is TGTGCCAGCAGCCCCTTGAAGTACACCGGGGAGCTGTTTTTT. Its translation is CASSPLKYTGELFF.

This clonotype was seen ten or more times. This chain connects TRBV7-2 to TRBJ1-6; D ambiguous. The ends were cut back, 1 base at V and 0 bases at J, with 10 bases in the middle. Per germline, CDR1 SGHTA and CDR2 FQGNSA. The CDR3 sequence is 17 residues long. The CDR3: CASSLDRGSSYNSPLHF. CDR3 bases: TGTGCCAGCAGCTTAGACAGAGGCAGCTCCTATAATTCACCCCTCCACTTT.

As to this clonotype: Given a much more abundant clone one base away, this may be a read error. J is TRBJ2-5 and V is TRBV6-4, with TRBD2 matching over 7 bases. Germline V CDR1 and CDR2: MRHNA, SNTAGT. This CDR3 region has 12 residues. The junction had 7 bases not matched to a gene; V was cut back by 6 bases and J by 9 bases. CDR3 sequence reads: CASRPQGGAQYF. CDR3 in DNA: TGTGCCAGCAGACCTCAGGGAGGGGCCCAGTACTTC.

On this clonotype itself: This is likely a read error, given that the CDR3 carries no conserved phenylalanine or tryptophan at its end. The CDR3 bases are TGCGGTGCTGAAGTAAGGGACTACGAGCAGTACTGC. Translating gives CGAEVRDYEQYC. V gene TRBV20-1 combines with J gene TRBJ2-7, with no clear D. The CDR3 is made up of 12 amino acids. In germline, CDR1 is DFQATT, CDR2 SNEGSKA (reference sequence).

This rearrangement joins TRBV15 to TRBJ1-3; 10 nucleotides agree with TRBD1. Looked up from germline, CDR1 is LNHNV and CDR2 is YYDKDF (reference sequence). This CDR3 is 15 amino acids long. Trimming cost V 5 bases and J 3 bases; bases outside gene matches: 4. In DNA form, the CDR3 reads TGTGCCACCAGCGGGGACAGGGGCTATGGAAACACCATATATTTT. Translating gives CATSGDRGYGNTIYF.

This clonotype was seen more than once but under ten times. The chain links TRBV5-1 to TRBJ2-2, with 11 bases identical to TRBD2. Trimming at V came to 0 bases and at J to 6 bases, leaving 10 bases not matched to a gene. The CDR3 totals 18 residues. Germline V lookup: CDR1 SGHRS, CDR2 YFSETQ. CDR3 bases: TGCGCCAGCAGCTTGGCCCAGACTAGCGGGAAAGGCGCCGGGGAGCTGTTTTTT. This gives the protein CASSLAQTSGKGAGELFF.